This is a list of T cell receptor beta chains from one sample in a study of blood T cell repertoires in COVID-19. Profiled with immunoSEQ multiplex PCR; TCRdb holds only in-frame clones, not every one. This table holds just under 65,000 clones, around 80% found once. Material: peripheral blood. These TCRs come from a man between 60 and 75 years old with COVID-19, enrolled during active disease. CDR3s include the opening cysteine and the closing phenylalanine or tryptophan. Fields, in order: V gene, clone size, D gene, J gene, CDR3 DNA, CDR3 protein. The D gene is left open where the match is weak. The size field is filled for only some rows; it gives once, few, many or a size class.

V gene: TRBV24-1
clone size: few
D gene: NA
J gene: TRBJ1-5
CDR3 DNA: TGTGCCACCGGGGGCTCCGGTCAGCCCCAGCATTTT
CDR3 protein: CATGGSGQPQHF

V gene: TRBV28
clone size: NA
D gene: NA
J gene: TRBJ1-4
CDR3 DNA: TGTGCCAGCAGCCCTGGACAGAATGAAAAACTGTTTTTT
CDR3 protein: CASSPGQNEKLFF

V gene: TRBV30
clone size: NA
D gene: TRBD2
J gene: TRBJ2-5
CDR3 DNA: TGTGCCTGGAGTTTGACTAGCGGGAGGGCCGGAGAGACCCAGTACTTC
CDR3 protein: CAWSLTSGRAGETQYF

V gene: TRBV6-6
clone size: few
D gene: TRBD1
J gene: TRBJ2-7
CDR3 DNA: TGTGCCAGCAGTACCGGGACAGGGGGCCACGAGCAGTACTTC
CDR3 protein: CASSTGTGGHEQYF

V gene: TRBV29-1
clone size: few
D gene: NA
J gene: TRBJ2-1
CDR3 DNA: TGCAGCGCCCTGACATCCTACAATGAGCAGTTCTTC
CDR3 protein: CSALTSYNEQFF

V gene: TRBV5-1
clone size: NA
D gene: TRBD1
J gene: TRBJ1-4
CDR3 DNA: TGCGCCAGCAGCCCCACGGGACAGGGGCATGAAAAACTGTTTTTT
CDR3 protein: CASSPTGQGHEKLFF

V gene: TRBV11-3
clone size: NA
D gene: TRBD1
J gene: TRBJ2-5
CDR3 DNA: TGTGCCAGCAGCCCGGGACAGGGCCAAGAGACCCAGTACTTC
CDR3 protein: CASSPGQGQETQYF

V gene: TRBV7-3
clone size: few
D gene: NA
J gene: TRBJ2-1
CDR3 DNA: TGTGCCAGCAGCTTAGATACGGGGTCCAATGAGCAGTTCTTC
CDR3 protein: CASSLDTGSNEQFF

V gene: TRBV5-1
clone size: NA
D gene: NA
J gene: TRBJ1-1
CDR3 DNA: TGCGCCAGCAGGCCCGGTCTACAGAAAGAGACTGAAGCTTTCTTT
CDR3 protein: CASRPGLQKETEAFF

V gene: TRBV4-1
clone size: NA
D gene: TRBD1
J gene: TRBJ2-3
CDR3 DNA: TGCGCCAGCAGCCAGAGGACAGGGTCGGATACGCAGTATTTT
CDR3 protein: CASSQRTGSDTQYF

V gene: TRBV5-1
clone size: NA
D gene: TRBD1
J gene: TRBJ1-6
CDR3 DNA: TGCGCCAGCAGCCCGGACAGGACTTCACCCCTCCACTTT
CDR3 protein: CASSPDRTSPLHF

V gene: TRBV19
clone size: NA
D gene: TRBD1
J gene: TRBJ1-6
CDR3 DNA: TGTGCCAGTAGGCAGGACAGGGATTCACCCCTCCACTTT
CDR3 protein: CASRQDRDSPLHF

V gene: TRBV11-3
clone size: few
D gene: NA
J gene: TRBJ2-1
CDR3 DNA: TGTGCCAGCAGCCTAAACAATGAGCAGTTCTTC
CDR3 protein: CASSLNNEQFF

V gene: TRBV6-5
clone size: NA
D gene: NA
J gene: TRBJ1-1
CDR3 DNA: TGTGCCAGCACTTCTTTGGGGGGCACTGAAGCTTTCTTT
CDR3 protein: CASTSLGGTEAFF

V gene: TRBV10-3
clone size: few
D gene: TRBD2
J gene: TRBJ2-7
CDR3 DNA: TGTGCCACGGGGGGTCCTGAGAAGCAGTACTTC
CDR3 protein: CATGGPEKQYF

V gene: TRBV10-2
clone size: few
D gene: NA
J gene: TRBJ2-7
CDR3 DNA: TGCGCCAGCAGTGAGTCTAACAACGAGCAGTACTTC
CDR3 protein: CASSESNNEQYF

V gene: TRBV20-1
clone size: NA
D gene: TRBD2
J gene: TRBJ2-3
CDR3 DNA: TGCAGTGCTAGTACGAGCGGGAGAGGGTCAGATACGCAGTATTTT
CDR3 protein: CSASTSGRGSDTQYF

V gene: TRBV2
clone size: NA
D gene: NA
J gene: TRBJ1-4
CDR3 DNA: TGTGCCAGCAGCACCAGAGGACTCAATGAAAAACTGTTTTTT
CDR3 protein: CASSTRGLNEKLFF

V gene: TRBV19
clone size: NA
D gene: NA
J gene: TRBJ1-2
CDR3 DNA: TGTGCCAGTAGCAAAGCGGGGCGAAACTATGGCTACACCTTC
CDR3 protein: CASSKAGRNYGYTF

V gene: TRBV5-4
clone size: NA
D gene: TRBD2
J gene: TRBJ2-1
CDR3 DNA: TGTGCCAGCAGCCTAGCGGGGGGGCTCTACAATGAGCAGTTCTTC
CDR3 protein: CASSLAGGLYNEQFF

V gene: TRBV5-1
clone size: once
D gene: TRBD2
J gene: TRBJ2-5
CDR3 DNA: TGCGCCAGCAGCGAGGGACTAGCGGGAGGAGAGCCCCAGTACTTC
CDR3 protein: CASSEGLAGGEPQYF

V gene: TRBV23-1
clone size: once
D gene: NA
J gene: TRBJ2-6
CDR3 DNA: TGCGCCAGCAGTCCCCAGGGCAGGGGAGCCTCTGGGGCCAACGTCCTGACTTTC
CDR3 protein: CASSPQGRGASGANVLTF

V gene: TRBV7-3
clone size: NA
D gene: NA
J gene: TRBJ2-5
CDR3 DNA: TGTGCCAGCAGCGAAGGGAAAAGCGGGTCGGCAGAGACCCAGTACTTC
CDR3 protein: CASSEGKSGSAETQYF

V gene: TRBV12-5
clone size: few
D gene: TRBD2
J gene: TRBJ2-5
CDR3 DNA: TGTGCTAGTGGTCTTGTTCCCGAAGCGGGAGTAGAAGAGACCCAGTACTTC
CDR3 protein: CASGLVPEAGVEETQYF

V gene: TRBV13
clone size: NA
D gene: TRBD2
J gene: TRBJ2-7
CDR3 DNA: TGTGCCAGCAGACGCGCGGGGGGACCTTACGAGCAGTACTTC
CDR3 protein: CASRRAGGPYEQYF

V gene: TRBV5-6
clone size: NA
D gene: TRBD2
J gene: TRBJ2-7
CDR3 DNA: TGTGCCAGCAGCTTGGGGGCTAGCGGGGGCTCCTACGAGCAGTACTTC
CDR3 protein: CASSLGASGGSYEQYF

V gene: TRBV18
clone size: once
D gene: NA
J gene: TRBJ2-3
CDR3 DNA: TGTGCCAGCTCACTCCGGGAAGGAAATACGCAGTATTTT
CDR3 protein: CASSLREGNTQYF

V gene: TRBV21-1
clone size: NA
D gene: NA
J gene: TRBJ1-1
CDR3 DNA: TGTGCCAGCAGCAGCGACAGGGGGAGGTTCGCCAACACTGAAGCTTTCTTT
CDR3 protein: CASSSDRGRFANTEAFF

V gene: TRBV11-1
clone size: NA
D gene: NA
J gene: TRBJ2-3
CDR3 DNA: TGTGCCAGCAGCCCAAGGGGCTATGGAGATACGCAGTATTTT
CDR3 protein: CASSPRGYGDTQYF

V gene: TRBV10-3
clone size: NA
D gene: NA
J gene: TRBJ1-2
CDR3 DNA: TGTGCCATCAGTGAGTCCGATGGCTACACCTTC
CDR3 protein: CAISESDGYTF

V gene: TRBV7-9
clone size: NA
D gene: TRBD2
J gene: TRBJ2-5
CDR3 DNA: TGTGCCAGCAGCCATGGGGCTAGCGGGAACCAAGAGACCCAGTACTTC
CDR3 protein: CASSHGASGNQETQYF

V gene: TRBV12-1
clone size: NA
D gene: NA
J gene: TRBJ1-3
CDR3 DNA: TGTGCCAGCAGCTTACCGGGACAGGGACAGAACACCATATATTTT
CDR3 protein: CASSLPGQGQNTIYF

V gene: TRBV7-9
clone size: few
D gene: NA
J gene: TRBJ2-5
CDR3 DNA: TGTGCCAGCAGCTTAGCGGTTCCGGGTACTAACCGGTACCAAGAGACCCAGTACTTC
CDR3 protein: CASSLAVPGTNRYQETQYF

V gene: TRBV3-1/TRBV3-2
clone size: NA
D gene: NA
J gene: TRBJ1-2
CDR3 DNA: TGTGCCAGCAGCCAAGAACGGCGGAACTATGGCTACACCTTC
CDR3 protein: CASSQERRNYGYTF

V gene: TRBV10-2
clone size: few
D gene: NA
J gene: TRBJ1-1
CDR3 DNA: TGCGCCGCCCTCCGGGGGAACACTGAAGCTTTCTTT
CDR3 protein: CAALRGNTEAFF

V gene: TRBV30
clone size: NA
D gene: TRBD2
J gene: TRBJ2-7
CDR3 DNA: TGTGCCTGGGATAGGACTAGCGGGAGATCCGAGCAGTACTTC
CDR3 protein: CAWDRTSGRSEQYF

V gene: TRBV9
clone size: NA
D gene: NA
J gene: TRBJ1-6
CDR3 DNA: TGTGCCAGCAGCGTAGGGGGAAGAGGGTTTGGGTCACCCCTCCACTTT
CDR3 protein: CASSVGGRGFGSPLHF

V gene: TRBV12-5
clone size: NA
D gene: TRBD1
J gene: TRBJ2-7
CDR3 DNA: TGTGCTAGTGGTTTCGGGACAGGGGTTGAGCAGTACTTC
CDR3 protein: CASGFGTGVEQYF

V gene: TRBV6-1
clone size: NA
D gene: NA
J gene: TRBJ2-1
CDR3 DNA: TGTGCCAGCAGTGAAGCGGGCTTCGTAAATGAGCAGTTCTTC
CDR3 protein: CASSEAGFVNEQFF

V gene: TRBV5-6
clone size: few
D gene: NA
J gene: TRBJ1-3
CDR3 DNA: TGTGCCAGCCGCTCGGGACACGTTGGAAACACCATATATTTT
CDR3 protein: CASRSGHVGNTIYF

V gene: TRBV6-1
clone size: once
D gene: NA
J gene: TRBJ2-7
CDR3 DNA: TGTGCCAGCAGTGATCCCGCGAGAGCGACTGGCGAGCAGTACTTC
CDR3 protein: CASSDPARATGEQYF

V gene: TRBV3-1/TRBV3-2
clone size: NA
D gene: NA
J gene: TRBJ1-2
CDR3 DNA: TGTGCCAGCAGCCAAGGCGCCGGGACAACGAAGATCTACACCTTC
CDR3 protein: CASSQGAGTTKIYTF